This entry concerns a single T cell receptor beta chain. What it recognizes is unknown. The data were produced by immunoSEQ multiplex PCR, yet TCRdb's version contains in-frame clones alone and is incomplete. Altogether 76,000 or so clones are present, roughly 85% being singletons, with the ten largest covering about 0.6%. The record originates from a study of OX40 agonist ivuxolimab in advanced cancers. Study context: Patient treatment consisted of intravenous ivuxolimab administration every 2 weeks at 0.01 to 10 mg/kg.

Baseline, cycle 4 day 1, and cycle 7 day 1 were the blood sampling points. Study conclusions and caveats: Both blood CD4+ and CD8+ T cells showed clonal growth by week 6 at 0.1 to 3.0 mg/kg. Relative to CD4+, CD8+ T cells held more expanded clones on average.

Germline loops: CDR1 SEHNR, CDR2 FQNEAQ (reference sequence). V trimming: 0 bases; J trimming: 2 bases; junction bases outside the gene matches: 3. This CDR3 is built from 16 residues. Material: CD4+ or CD8+ T cells sorted from blood, obtained in a trial of the OX40 agonist ivuxolimab. This chain joins TRBV7-9 and TRBJ2-2; 7 bases fit TRBD1. The clonotype originates from an adult with an advanced solid tumor such as melanoma, head and neck, liver or kidney cancer. CDR3 sequence: CASSLAQGDNTGELFF. The CDR3 nucleotides read TGTGCCAGCAGCTTAGCGCAGGGGGACAACACCGGGGAGCTGTTTTTT.